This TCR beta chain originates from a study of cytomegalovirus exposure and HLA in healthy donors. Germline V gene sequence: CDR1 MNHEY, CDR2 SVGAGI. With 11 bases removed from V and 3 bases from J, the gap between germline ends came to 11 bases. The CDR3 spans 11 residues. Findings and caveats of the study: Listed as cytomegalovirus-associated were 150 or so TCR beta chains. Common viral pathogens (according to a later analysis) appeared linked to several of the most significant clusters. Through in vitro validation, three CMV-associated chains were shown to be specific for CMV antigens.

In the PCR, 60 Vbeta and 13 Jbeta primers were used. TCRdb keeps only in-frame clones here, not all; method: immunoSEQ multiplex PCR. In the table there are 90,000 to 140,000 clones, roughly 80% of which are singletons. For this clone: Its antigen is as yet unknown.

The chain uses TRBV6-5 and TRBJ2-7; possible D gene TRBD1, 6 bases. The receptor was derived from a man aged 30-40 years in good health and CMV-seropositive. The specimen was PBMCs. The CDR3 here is CAAQGLYEQYF. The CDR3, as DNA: TGTGCCGCACAGGGTCTCTACGAGCAGTACTTC.